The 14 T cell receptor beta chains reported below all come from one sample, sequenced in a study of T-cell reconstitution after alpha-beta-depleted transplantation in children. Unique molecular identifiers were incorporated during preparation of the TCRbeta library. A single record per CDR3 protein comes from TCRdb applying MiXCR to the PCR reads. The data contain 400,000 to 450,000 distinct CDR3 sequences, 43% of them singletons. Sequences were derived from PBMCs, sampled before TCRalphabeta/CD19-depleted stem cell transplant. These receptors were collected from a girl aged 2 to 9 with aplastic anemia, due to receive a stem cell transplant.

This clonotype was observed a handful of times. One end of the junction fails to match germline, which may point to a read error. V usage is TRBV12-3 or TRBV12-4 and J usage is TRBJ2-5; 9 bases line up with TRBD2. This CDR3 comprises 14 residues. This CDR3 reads CASSVAGVTETQYF. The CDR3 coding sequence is TGTGCCAGCAGTGTAGCGGGAGTGACAGAGACCCAGTACTTC.

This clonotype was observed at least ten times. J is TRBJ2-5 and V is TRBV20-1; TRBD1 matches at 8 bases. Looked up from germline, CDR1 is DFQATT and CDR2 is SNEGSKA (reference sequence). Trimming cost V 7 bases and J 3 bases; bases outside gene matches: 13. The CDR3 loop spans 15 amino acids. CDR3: CSGLHGTGHEETQYF. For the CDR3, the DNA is TGCAGTGGGCTTCATGGGACAGGCCATGAAGAGACCCAGTACTTC.

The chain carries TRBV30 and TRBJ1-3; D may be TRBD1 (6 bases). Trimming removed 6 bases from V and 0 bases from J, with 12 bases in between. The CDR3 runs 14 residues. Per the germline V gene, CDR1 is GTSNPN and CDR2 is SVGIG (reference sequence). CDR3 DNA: TGTGCCTGTAACAGGGCCTACTCTGGAAACACCATATATTTT. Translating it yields CACNRAYSGNTIYF.

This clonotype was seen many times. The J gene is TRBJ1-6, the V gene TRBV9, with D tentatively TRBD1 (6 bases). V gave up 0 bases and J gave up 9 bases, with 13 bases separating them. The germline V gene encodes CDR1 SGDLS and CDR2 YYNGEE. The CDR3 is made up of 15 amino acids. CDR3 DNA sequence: TGTGCCAGCAGCGTAGCAGGGGAAGAAGGTTCACCCCTCCACTTT. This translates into CASSVAGEEGSPLHF.

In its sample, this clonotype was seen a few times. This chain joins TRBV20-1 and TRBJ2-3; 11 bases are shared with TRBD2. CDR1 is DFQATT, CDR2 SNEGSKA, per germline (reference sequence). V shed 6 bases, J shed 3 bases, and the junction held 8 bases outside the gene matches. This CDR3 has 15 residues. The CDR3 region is CSAGPLAGVTDTQYF. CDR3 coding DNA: TGCAGTGCCGGCCCACTAGCGGGAGTAACAGATACGCAGTATTTT.

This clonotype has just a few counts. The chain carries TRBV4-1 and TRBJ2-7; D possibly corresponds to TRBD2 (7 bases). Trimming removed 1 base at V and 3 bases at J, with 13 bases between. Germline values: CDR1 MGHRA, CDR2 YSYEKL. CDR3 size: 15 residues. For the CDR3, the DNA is TGCGCCAGCAGCCAAGGGGGGGGCAACTACTACGAGCAGTACTTC. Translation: CASSQGGGNYYEQYF.

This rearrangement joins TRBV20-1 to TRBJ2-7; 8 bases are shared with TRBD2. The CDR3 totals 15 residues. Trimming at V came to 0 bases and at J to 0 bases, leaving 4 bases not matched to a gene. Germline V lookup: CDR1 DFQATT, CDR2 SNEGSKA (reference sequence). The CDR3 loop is CSARDRGTSSYEQYF. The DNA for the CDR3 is TGCAGTGCTAGAGATCGGGGGACTAGCTCCTACGAGCAGTACTTC.

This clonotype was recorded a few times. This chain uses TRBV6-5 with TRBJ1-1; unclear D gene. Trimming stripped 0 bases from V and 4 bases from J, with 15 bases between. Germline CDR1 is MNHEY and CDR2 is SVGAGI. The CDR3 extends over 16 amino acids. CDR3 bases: TGTGCCAGCAGTTACTCTGGGAGAGTTCATCTCACTGAAGCTTTCTTT. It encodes CASSYSGRVHLTEAFF.

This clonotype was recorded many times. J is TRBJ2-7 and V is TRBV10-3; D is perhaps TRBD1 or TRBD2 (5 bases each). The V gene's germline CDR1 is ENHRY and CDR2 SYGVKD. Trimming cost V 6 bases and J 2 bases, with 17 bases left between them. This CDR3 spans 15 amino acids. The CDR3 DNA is TGTGCCATCAGACTTTCCGGGACCCAAGCCTACGAGCAGTACTTC. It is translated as CAIRLSGTQAYEQYF.

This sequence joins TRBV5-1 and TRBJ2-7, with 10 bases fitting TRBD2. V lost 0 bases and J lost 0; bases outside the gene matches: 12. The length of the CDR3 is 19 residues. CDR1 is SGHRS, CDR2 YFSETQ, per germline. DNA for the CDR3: TGCGCCAGCAGCTTGGCGAAAGGACTAGCGGAACCCCTCTCCTACGAGCAGTACTTC. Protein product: CASSLAKGLAEPLSYEQYF.

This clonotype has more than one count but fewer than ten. The chain's CDR3 is CSARGPLARQTQYF. CDR3 nucleotides: TGCAGTGCTAGAGGCCCACTAGCGAGACAGACCCAGTACTTC. V and J are TRBV20-1 and TRBJ2-5; 7 bases map to TRBD2. The CDR3 totals 14 residues. V gave up 1 base and J gave up 6 bases; unmatched junction bases: 8. Germline values: CDR1 DFQATT, CDR2 SNEGSKA (reference sequence).

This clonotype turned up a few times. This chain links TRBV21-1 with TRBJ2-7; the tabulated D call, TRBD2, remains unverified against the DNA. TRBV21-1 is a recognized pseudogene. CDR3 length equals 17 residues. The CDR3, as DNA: TGTGCCAGCAGCAAGGGGGGACTAGCGGGAGTTAACTACGAGCAGTACTTC. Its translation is CASSKGGLAGVNYEQYF.

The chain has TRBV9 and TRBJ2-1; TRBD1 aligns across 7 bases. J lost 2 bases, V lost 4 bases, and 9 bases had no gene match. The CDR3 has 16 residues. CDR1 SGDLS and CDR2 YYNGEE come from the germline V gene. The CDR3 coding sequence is TGTGCCAGCAGCCCTCAGGTAGGGGGCGCCTACAATGAGCAGTTCTTC. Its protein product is CASSPQVGGAYNEQFF.

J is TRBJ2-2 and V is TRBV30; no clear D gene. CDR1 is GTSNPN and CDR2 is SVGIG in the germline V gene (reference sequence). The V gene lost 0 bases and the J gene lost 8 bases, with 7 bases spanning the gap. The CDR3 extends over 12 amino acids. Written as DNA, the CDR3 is TGTGCCTGGAGTGTAAGGATAGGGGAGCTGTTTTTT. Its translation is CAWSVRIGELFF.